This entry describes one TCR beta chain. The antigen is undetermined. These data come from a study of cytomegalovirus exposure and HLA in healthy donors. Study observations and caveats: DRB1 showed the most TCR associations and HLA-C the fewest in a later analysis, as rates varied by HLA locus.

A multiplex PCR was run with 60 Vbeta primers and 13 Jbeta primers. Methods used by the authors: Roughly 11 million shared chains were among the about 80 million unique TCR beta chains that a later analysis counted. Assay: immunoSEQ multiplex PCR; the TCRdb copy retains only in-frame clones and omits some. V and J calls plus clone size are reproduced from that table; the DNA served to infer D and trimming. In the table there are 150,000 to 200,000 clones, 76% of which are singletons. CDR1 and CDR2 (germline): MNHNY, SVGAGI (reference sequence). Deletions cut 0 bases from V and 2 bases from J, with 10 bases between. The CDR3 has 15 amino acids.

The receptor comes from a male donor in good health and CMV-seronegative. This chain joins TRBV6-6 and TRBJ1-1, with D uncertain. The sequencing input was PBMCs. CDR3 sequence (DNA): TGTGCCAGCAGTTACTCTCGTCGCGTTAACACTGAAGCTTTCTTT. It encodes CASSYSRRVNTEAFF.